One sample yielded the 16 T cell receptor beta chains listed below, sequenced in a study of tumor-infiltrating lymphocytes in primary liver carcinoma. Total RNA and DNA came together from around 20-30 mg of bulk tissue without cell sorting. Reverse transcription of 450 to 500 ng total RNA with a constant-region primer produced TCR beta cDNA. Each TCR beta library was derived from three nested multiplex PCR rounds that employed slightly modified ARM-PCR. The first two PCR rounds used TRBV1-TRBV30 primers with a Cbeta primer, 10 cycles each. TCRdb reanalysed the multiplex PCR reads using MiXCR and keeps one entry per CDR3 protein. The sample holds around 54,000 distinct CDR3 sequences; 60% to 75% are singletons and the top ten take roughly 25%. Sequenced input: liver tumor tissue from sampling region 2. The subset denotes: tumor region T2, inferior pole. These receptors were collected from a man aged 35 to 55 with primary liver carcinoma and hepatitis B virus infection.

J is TRBJ2-5 and V is TRBV4-2; D gene ambiguous. Per germline, CDR1 LGHNA and CDR2 YNFKEQ. The V end lost 3 bases, the J end lost 0 bases, and 8 bases lay between the germline ends. The CDR3 extends over 14 amino acids. This chain's CDR3 is CASSQSADQETQYF. The CDR3 DNA reads TGTGCCAGCAGCCAGTCGGCAGACCAAGAGACCCAGTACTTC.

On this clonotype itself: Given the absence of the conserved phenylalanine or tryptophan at the CDR3 end, a read error is likely. The V gene is TRBV29-1, the J gene TRBJ2-7, with D unresolved. Trimming cost V 6 bases and J 9 bases, with 24 bases left between them. CDR1 and CDR2 (germline): SQVTM, ANQGSEA. The CDR3 loop spans 14 amino acids. The CDR3 spells CSVRPQDASDGQYL. The CDR3 bases are TGCAGCGTCCGACCTCAGGACGCTTCCGACGGGCAGTACTTA.

In regard to this clonotype: Germline and junction disagree at one end, which may indicate a read error. The chain recombines TRBV7-9 with TRBJ2-7; no definite D call. The CDR3 is 13 amino acids. Germline V gives CDR1 SEHNR, CDR2 FQNEAQ (reference sequence). CDR3 bases: TGTGCCAACAGCCCTTCCTCCTCCTACGAGCGGTACTTC. It translates to CANSPSSSYERYF.

The rearrangement uses TRBV7-8 and TRBJ2-7, with 9 bases that match TRBD1. This CDR3 has 13 residues. Germline trimming cut 9 bases from V and 2 bases from J; bases unmatched to any gene: 5. CDR1 is SGHVS and CDR2 is FQNEAQ in the germline V gene. CDR3 nucleotides: TGTGCCAGTGGACAGGGGCGCGCCTACGAGCAGTACTTC. Translated, it gives CASGQGRAYEQYF.

Turning to this clonotype: Germline and junction disagree at one end, which may indicate a read error. The CDR3 is CASSSPEGHGRSDTQFF. The DNA of the CDR3 is TGTGCCAGCAGTTCGCCTGAGGGACACGGGCGGTCAGATACGCAGTTTTTT. V gene TRBV12-3 or TRBV12-4 combines with J gene TRBJ2-3, with D possibly TRBD1 on 6 matching bases. The CDR3 consists of 17 residues.

Note on this clonotype: A much larger clone lies a single base off, so this may be a read error. The genes are TRBV28 and TRBJ2-5, with D perhaps matching TRBD1 or TRBD2 (5 bases each). The germline V gene has CDR1 MDHEN and CDR2 SYDVKM. This CDR3 spans 16 amino acids. The CDR3 reads CASKMVKRGTQETHYF. The CDR3 region has the DNA TGTGCCAGCAAGATGGTCAAGAGAGGGACCCAAGAGACCCATTACTTC.

As regards this clonotype: The missing conserved phenylalanine or tryptophan at the end of this CDR3 makes a read error likely. V and J are TRBV29-1 and TRBJ2-7; 9 bases align to TRBD1. In germline, CDR1 is SQVTM, CDR2 ANQGSEA. The CDR3 covers 14 residues. CDR3 protein: CSIITGGGPYEQYC. Here the CDR3 DNA reads TGCAGCATTATAACAGGGGGCGGCCCCTATGAGCAGTACTGC.

In its sample, this clonotype was seen many times. The V call is TRBV7-9, the J call TRBJ1-1; 9 bases fit TRBD1. The CDR3 runs 16 residues. CDR1 is SEHNR, CDR2 FQNEAQ, per germline (reference sequence). J gave up 0 bases and V 4 bases, and 6 bases lay outside the gene matches. CDR3 nucleotides: TGTGCCAGCAGCTCCCGGGACAGGGATTTGAACACTGAAGCTTTCTTT. It encodes CASSSRDRDLNTEAFF.

The chain combines TRBV10-3 with TRBJ1-1; D is possibly TRBD1 (5 bases). V was pared by 10 bases and J by 8 bases, with 23 bases between. CDR1 ENHRY and CDR2 SYGVKD come from the germline V gene. This CDR3 is built from 14 residues. CDR3 sequence: CATVWDPPDGEAFF. The CDR3 DNA reads as TGTGCCACGGTTTGGGACCCTCCCGACGGGGAAGCTTTCTTT.

A remark on this clonotype: A junction end diverges from the germline sequence, so it may reflect a read error. The V and J genes are TRBV7-8 and TRBJ2-6; 8 bases align to TRBD1. This CDR3 has 20 amino acids. Germline lookup yields CDR1 SGHVS and CDR2 FQNEAQ. The CDR3 sequence: CASSRRTGHQLGTVANVPTF. In DNA, the CDR3 is TGTGCCAGCAGCCGCCGGACAGGGCATCAGCTCGGAACTGTGGCCAACGTCCCGACTTTC.

A remark on this clonotype: This CDR3 is missing its conserved last phenylalanine or tryptophan, likely due to a read error. The J gene is TRBJ1-4, the V gene TRBV11-2; D is unclear. The CDR3 consists of 14 residues. The V and J ends lost 0 bases and 8 bases respectively, with 10 bases between them. Germline V gene sequence: CDR1 SGHAT, CDR2 FQNNGV. CDR3: CASSLEIEDEKLFS. The CDR3 DNA reads as TGTGCCAGCAGCTTAGAGATTGAGGACGAAAAACTGTTTTCT.

The CDR3 DNA reads TGTGCCAGCAGTTCAGCGGGCCCAGGGAAAGGGCATTTCTTC. Amino acid sequence: CASSSAGPGKGHFF. The chain employs TRBV11-2 and TRBJ2-1, with D possibly matching TRBD2 (6 bases). CDR1 and CDR2 from the germline V gene are SGHAT and FQNNGV. V lost 6 bases to trimming and J lost 16 bases, with 25 bases between them. The CDR3 has 14 amino acids.

On this clonotype itself: With a much larger clone just one base away, this may be a read error. The rearrangement joins TRBV30 to TRBJ2-7; weak D call: TRBD2 (5 bases). The V and J ends lost 0 bases and 7 bases respectively, with 16 bases between them. The length of the CDR3 is 14 residues. Germline V gene data show CDR1 as GTSNPN and CDR2 as SVGIG (reference sequence). Here the CDR3 DNA reads TGTGCCTGGAGTGTGGTGGGGTATGGGGAGGAGCAGTACTTC. Its translation: CAWSVVGYGEEQYF.

Notes on this clonotype: Sequence at one end of the junction differs from germline and may be a read error. CDR3 amino acids: CVSCFAGGPSEQFF. CDR3 nucleotide sequence: TGTGTCAGCTGCTTTGCGGGAGGGCCAAGTGAGCAGTTCTTC. The rearrangement joins TRBV7-9 to TRBJ2-1; 9 bases are shared with TRBD2. This CDR3 region has 14 residues. Germline assignment: CDR1 SEHNR and CDR2 FQNEAQ (reference sequence).

With respect to this clonotype: An end of the junction does not agree with germline; a read error may underlie this. This chain uses TRBV12-3 or TRBV12-4 with TRBJ2-7; 10 bases map to TRBD2. The CDR3 extends over 13 amino acids. CDR3 sequence: CASSQLAGCEQYF. The CDR3 nucleotides are TGTGCTAGCAGCCAACTAGCGGGATGCGAGCAGTACTTC.

With respect to this clonotype: A junction end diverges from the germline sequence, so it may reflect a read error. This chain connects TRBV4-1 to TRBJ2-1; D possibly matches TRBD1 or TRBD2 (6 bases each). Germline loops: CDR1 MGHRA, CDR2 YSYEKL. The CDR3 has 15 residues. The CDR3 nucleotides are TGCGCCAGCAGCCAAGCTTCTAACAGCTCAGGGGAGGAGGTCTTC. Translated, it gives CASSQASNSSGEEVF.